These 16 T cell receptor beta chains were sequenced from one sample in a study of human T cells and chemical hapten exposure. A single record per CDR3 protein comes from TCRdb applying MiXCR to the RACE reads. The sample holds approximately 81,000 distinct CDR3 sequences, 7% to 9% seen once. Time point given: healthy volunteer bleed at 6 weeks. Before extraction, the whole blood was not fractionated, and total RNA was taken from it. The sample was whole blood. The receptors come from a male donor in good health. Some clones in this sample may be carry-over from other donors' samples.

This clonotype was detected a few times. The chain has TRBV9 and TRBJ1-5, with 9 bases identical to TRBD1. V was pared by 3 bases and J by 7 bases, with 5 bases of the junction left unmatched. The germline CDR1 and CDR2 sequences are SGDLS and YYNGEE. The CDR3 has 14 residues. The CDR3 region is CASSGGQGNQPQHF. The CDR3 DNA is TGTGCCAGCAGCGGTGGACAGGGGAACCAGCCCCAGCATTTT.

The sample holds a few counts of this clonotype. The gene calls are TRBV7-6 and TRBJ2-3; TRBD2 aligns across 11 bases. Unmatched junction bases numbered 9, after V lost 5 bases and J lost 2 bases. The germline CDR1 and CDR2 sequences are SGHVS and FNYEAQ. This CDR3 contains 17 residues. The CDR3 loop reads CASSTRNSGRATDTQYF. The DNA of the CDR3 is TGTGCCAGCAGCACCCGAAATAGCGGGAGGGCCACAGATACGCAGTATTTT.

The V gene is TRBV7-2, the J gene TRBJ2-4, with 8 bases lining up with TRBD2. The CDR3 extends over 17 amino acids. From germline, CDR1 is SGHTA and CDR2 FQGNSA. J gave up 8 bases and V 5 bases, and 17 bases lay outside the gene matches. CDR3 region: CASSPAGIGTRWYIQYF. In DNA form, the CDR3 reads TGTGCCAGCAGCCCAGCCGGGATTGGGACTAGATGGTACATTCAGTACTTC.

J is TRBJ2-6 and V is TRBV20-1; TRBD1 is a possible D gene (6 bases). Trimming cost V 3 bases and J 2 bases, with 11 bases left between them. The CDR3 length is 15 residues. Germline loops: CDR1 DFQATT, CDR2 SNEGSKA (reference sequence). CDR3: CSASVAGAGANVLTF. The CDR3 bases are TGCAGTGCTAGCGTGGCAGGGGCTGGGGCCAACGTCCTGACTTTC.

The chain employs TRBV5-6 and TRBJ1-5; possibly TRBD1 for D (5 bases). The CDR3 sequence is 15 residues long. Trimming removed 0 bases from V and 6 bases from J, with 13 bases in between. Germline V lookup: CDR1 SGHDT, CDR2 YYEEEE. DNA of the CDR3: TGTGCCAGCAGCTTGGATGCCGGGGGAGGTCAGCCCCAGCATTTT. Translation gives CASSLDAGGGQPQHF.

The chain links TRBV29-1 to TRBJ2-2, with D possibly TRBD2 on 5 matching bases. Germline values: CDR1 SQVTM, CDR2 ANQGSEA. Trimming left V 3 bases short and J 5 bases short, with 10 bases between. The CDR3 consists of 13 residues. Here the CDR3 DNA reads TGCAGCGTTGAGAGGGCACGAACCGGGGAGCTGTTTTTT. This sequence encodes CSVERARTGELFF.

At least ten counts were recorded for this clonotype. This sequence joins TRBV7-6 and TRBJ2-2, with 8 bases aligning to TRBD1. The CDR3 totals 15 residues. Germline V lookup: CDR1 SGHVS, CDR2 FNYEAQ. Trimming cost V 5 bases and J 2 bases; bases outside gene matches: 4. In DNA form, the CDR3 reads TGTGCCAGCAGCGGAGGGACAGGAAACACCGGGGAGCTGTTTTTT. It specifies CASSGGTGNTGELFF.

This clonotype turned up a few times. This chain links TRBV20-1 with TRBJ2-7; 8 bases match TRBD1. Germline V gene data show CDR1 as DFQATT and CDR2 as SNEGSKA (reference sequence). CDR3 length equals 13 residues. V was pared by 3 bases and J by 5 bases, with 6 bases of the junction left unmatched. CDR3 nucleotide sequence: TGCAGTGCTAGTTACCAGGGGGCAGACGAGCAGTACTTC. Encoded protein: CSASYQGADEQYF.

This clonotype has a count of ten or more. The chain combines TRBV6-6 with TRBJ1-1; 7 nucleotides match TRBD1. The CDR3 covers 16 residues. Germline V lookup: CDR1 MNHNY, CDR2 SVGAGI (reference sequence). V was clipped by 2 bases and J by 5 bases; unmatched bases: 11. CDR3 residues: CASSYRRGREGTEAFF. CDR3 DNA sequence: TGTGCCAGCAGTTACAGAAGGGGGCGGGAAGGGACTGAAGCTTTCTTT.

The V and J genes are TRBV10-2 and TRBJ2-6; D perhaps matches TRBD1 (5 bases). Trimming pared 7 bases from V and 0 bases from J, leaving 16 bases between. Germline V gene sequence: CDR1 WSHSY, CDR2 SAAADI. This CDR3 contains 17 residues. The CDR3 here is CASKPAGLSSGANVLTF. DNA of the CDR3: TGCGCCAGCAAACCGGCAGGGTTGAGCTCTGGGGCCAACGTCCTGACTTTC.

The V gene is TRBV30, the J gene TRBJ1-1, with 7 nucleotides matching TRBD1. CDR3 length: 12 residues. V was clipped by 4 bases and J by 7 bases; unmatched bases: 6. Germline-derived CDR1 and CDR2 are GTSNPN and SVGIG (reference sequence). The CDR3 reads CAWNQQGFEAFF. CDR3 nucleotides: TGTGCCTGGAACCAACAGGGGTTTGAAGCTTTCTTT.

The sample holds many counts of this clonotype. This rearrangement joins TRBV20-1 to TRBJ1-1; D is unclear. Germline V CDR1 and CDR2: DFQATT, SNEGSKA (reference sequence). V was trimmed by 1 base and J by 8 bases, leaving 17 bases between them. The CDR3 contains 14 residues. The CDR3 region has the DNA TGCAGTGCTAGAGTACGAGCCGCGGGCCAAGAAGCTTTCTTT. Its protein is CSARVRAAGQEAFF.

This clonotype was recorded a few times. This chain's CDR3 is CSASGEKETQYF. The CDR3 DNA reads TGCAGTGCTTCCGGGGAAAAAGAGACCCAGTACTTC. The chain has TRBV20-1 and TRBJ2-5; weak D call: TRBD2 (5 bases). The V end was cut by 5 bases, the J end by 3 bases, with 10 bases between. The germline CDR1 and CDR2 sequences are DFQATT and SNEGSKA (reference sequence). The CDR3 has 12 amino acids.

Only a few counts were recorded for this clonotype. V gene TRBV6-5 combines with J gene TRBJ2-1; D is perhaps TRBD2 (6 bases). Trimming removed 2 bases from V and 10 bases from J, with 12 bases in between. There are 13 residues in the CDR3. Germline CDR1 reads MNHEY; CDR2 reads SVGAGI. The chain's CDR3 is CASSYPEGKEQFF. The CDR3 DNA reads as TGTGCCAGCAGTTACCCGGAGGGAAAGGAGCAGTTCTTC.

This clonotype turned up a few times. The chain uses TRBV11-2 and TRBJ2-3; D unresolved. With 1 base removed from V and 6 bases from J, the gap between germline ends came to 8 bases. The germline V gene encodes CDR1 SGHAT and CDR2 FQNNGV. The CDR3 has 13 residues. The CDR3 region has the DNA TGTGCCAGCAGCTTAGTAAGTTATGATACGCAGTATTTT. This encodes CASSLVSYDTQYF.

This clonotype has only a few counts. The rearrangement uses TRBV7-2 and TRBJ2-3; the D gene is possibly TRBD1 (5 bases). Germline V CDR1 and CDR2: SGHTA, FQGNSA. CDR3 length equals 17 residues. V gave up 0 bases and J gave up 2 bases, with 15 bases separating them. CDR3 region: CASSLALLGPITDTQYF. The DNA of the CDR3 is TGTGCCAGCAGCTTAGCGTTGCTGGGGCCAATCACAGATACGCAGTATTTT.